This TCR beta chain comes out of a study of T cells after posttransplantation cyclophosphamide. Study results and limitations: TRB clonality was highly associated with recipient CMV seropositivity and reactivation. Donor CD8+ memory clones often dominated recipient blood repertoires at later times.

Treatment was busulfan-fludarabine conditioning, a marrow graft, and cyclophosphamide on days +3 and +4. Produced via immunoSEQ multiplex PCR; TCRdb's table is partial and in-frame only. The sample has approximately 12,000 clones; approximately 2% are singletons. Turning to this clone: What it binds is not known.

The CDR3 consists of 13 residues. V lost 3 bases to trimming and J lost 7 bases, with 10 bases between them. Germline values: CDR1 MDHEN, CDR2 SYDVKM. The chain recombines TRBV28 with TRBJ1-3; D is undetermined. Here the sequenced sample was PBMCs, taken after allogeneic stem cell transplant with posttransplant cyclophosphamide. This sequence originates from a male patient in his thirties who received an allogeneic stem cell transplant from a related donor, was CMV-positive, and had no GVHD. The T cells may partly be graft donor cells. The chain's CDR3 is CASSLGISNTIYF. For the CDR3, the DNA is TGTGCCAGCAGTTTGGGCATTTCGAACACCATATATTTT.